This T cell receptor (beta chain) was sequenced during a study of cytomegalovirus exposure and HLA in healthy donors. Study findings and constraints: A later analysis reportedly found that, within productive TCRs, an Asian-associated ancestry cluster had fewer N-insertions than the mean observed across the approximately 700 donors.

The PCR had 60 Vbeta and 13 Jbeta primers. Sequencing used immunoSEQ multiplex PCR; TCRdb keeps in-frame clones, though not all of them. The repertoire has over 150,000 clones, 77% of them found once; the top ten carry roughly 3.7%. Notes on this clone: Its antigen remains unknown.

Sequencing was performed on PBMCs. The sequence was obtained from a woman aged 55-69 years in good health and CMV-seropositive.

The DNA for the CDR3 is TGTGCCTGGAGACATCCGGGACAGGCGTCCTCTGGAAACACCATATATTTT. Encoded protein: CAWRHPGQASSGNTIYF. The chain recombines TRBV30 with TRBJ1-3, with TRBD1 matching over 8 bases. CDR1 is GTSNPN and CDR2 is SVGIG in the germline V gene (reference sequence). The CDR3 covers 17 residues. The ends lost 3 bases at V and 0 bases at J; junction bases unmatched: 10. The variable domain in full, with the rest retrieved from reference TRBV30 and TRBJ1-3, is SQTIHQWPATLVQPVGSPLSLECTVEGTSNPNLYWYRQAAGRGLQLLFYSVGIGQISSEVPQNLSASRPQDRQFILSSKKLLLSDSGFYLCAWRHPGQASSGNTIYFGEGSWLTVV.